Below, 13 T cell receptor beta chains from the same sample are listed, as sequenced in a study of radiotherapy plus CTLA-4 blockade in lung cancer. The method was immunoSEQ multiplex PCR; TCRdb's version includes in-frame clones alone and lacks a portion of them. The sample lists around 72,000 clones, around 80% occurring once. This specimen was peripheral blood, taken from a patient treated with radiotherapy plus ipilimumab. The source of these receptors is a human donor with non-small cell lung cancer who had a complete response to radiotherapy plus ipilimumab.

On this clone itself: One end of the junction fails to match germline, which may point to a read error. The identical CDR3 is also encoded by other nucleotide sequences in the sample. J is TRBJ2-3 and V is TRBV5-1, with 10 bases lining up with TRBD2. This CDR3 contains 16 residues. Germline V gives CDR1 SGHRS, CDR2 YFSETQ. For the CDR3, the DNA is TGCGCCAGCAGTTTGGGAGGGACTAGCGGCACAGATACGCAGTATTTT. Protein product: CASSLGGTSGTDTQYF.

This clone came up a few times. V is TRBV28 and J is TRBJ2-5, with TRBD2 as a possible D gene (5 bases). Trimming cost V 2 bases and J 2 bases, with 15 bases left between them. Germline loops: CDR1 MDHEN, CDR2 SYDVKM. The CDR3 is made up of 16 amino acids. The CDR3 is CASSLLLLAAQETQYF. The CDR3 DNA reads TGTGCCAGCAGTTTACTTCTGCTAGCCGCACAAGAGACCCAGTACTTC.

The chain employs TRBV9 and TRBJ1-6; no reliable D call. Trimming shortened V by 4 bases and J by 5 bases, and 10 bases separated the two germline ends. CDR3 length equals 14 residues. The V gene's germline CDR1 is SGDLS and CDR2 YYNGEE. As DNA, the CDR3 is TGTGCCAGCAGCCCTCAACCCAATAATTCACCCCTCCACTTT. Translating gives CASSPQPNNSPLHF. The variable domain in full, completed from reference TRBV9 and TRBJ1-6, reads DSGVTQTPKHLITATGQRVTLRCSPRSGDLSVYWYQQSLDQGLQFLIQYYNGEERAKGNILERFSAQQFPDLHSELNLSSLELGDSALYFCASSPQPNNSPLHFGNGTRLTVT.

This chain connects TRBV7-2 to TRBJ1-2; D unresolved. This CDR3 has 12 residues. Germline V gene lookup returns CDR1 SGHTA and CDR2 FQGNSA. Trimming left V 5 bases short and J 4 bases short, with 8 bases between. The CDR3 coding sequence is TGTGCCAGCAGCCCCCGGGGCTATGGCTACACCTTC. This encodes CASSPRGYGYTF.

The CDR3 nucleotides read TGTGCCAGCAGAAGGTCTTACCAAACTAATCAGCCCCAGCATTTT. Its protein is CASRRSYQTNQPQHF. The chain combines TRBV7-2 with TRBJ1-5; no definite D call. V lost 6 bases, J lost 4 bases, and 16 bases lay in between. The CDR3 spans 15 residues. From germline, CDR1 is SGHTA and CDR2 FQGNSA. Full variable domain (missing parts from reference TRBV7-2 and TRBJ1-5): GAGVSQSPSNKVTEKGKDVELRCDPISGHTALYWYRQSLGQGLEFLIYFQGNSAPDKSGLPSDRFSAERTGGSVSTLTIQRTQQEDSAVYLCASRRSYQTNQPQHFGDGTRLSIL.

This clone was observed a single time. The genes are TRBV5-5 and TRBJ2-1; 9 bases are shared with TRBD1. The CDR3 totals 18 residues. V trimming: 4 bases; J trimming: 2 bases; junction bases outside the gene matches: 13. Germline CDR1 and CDR2: SGHKS and YYEKEE (reference sequence). The DNA for the CDR3 is TGTGCCAGCAGCCCGCCTCCCGGGACAGGGACGGCCTACAATGAGCAGTTCTTC. Protein product: CASSPPPGTGTAYNEQFF.

The chain joins TRBV28 to TRBJ2-7; 7 nucleotides agree with TRBD1. Unmatched junction bases numbered 5, after V lost 6 bases and J lost 6 bases. Germline CDR1 is MDHEN and CDR2 is SYDVKM. The CDR3 has 12 amino acids. This CDR3 reads CASSLRTGEQYV. The CDR3 DNA follows: TGTGCCAGCAGCCTAAGGACAGGCGAGCAGTACGTC.

The chain employs TRBV6-6 and TRBJ2-7, with 10 bases matching TRBD1. Germline CDR1 reads MNHNY; CDR2 reads SVGAGI (reference sequence). This CDR3 has 14 amino acids. V gave up 6 bases and J gave up 2 bases; unmatched junction bases: 4. The CDR3 sequence is CASRRTGGPYEQYF. CDR3 DNA: TGTGCCAGCAGGAGGACAGGGGGACCCTACGAGCAGTACTTC.

The chain carries TRBV27 and TRBJ1-2; D gene uncertain. The germline gives CDR1 MNHEY, CDR2 SMNVEV (reference sequence). CDR3 length: 16 residues. Trimming took 8 bases from V and 0 from J, leaving 19 bases between them. The CDR3 here is CASSRVWGAANYGYTF. The CDR3 nucleotides read TGTGCCAGCTCTAGGGTGTGGGGAGCGGCTAACTATGGCTACACCTTC.

This clone was detected a few times. The genes are TRBV28 and TRBJ2-6; D is undetermined. This CDR3 is 18 amino acids long. V shed 5 bases and J shed 5 bases, with 22 bases lying between them. Germline-derived CDR1 and CDR2 are MDHEN and SYDVKM. This chain's CDR3 is CASSNVGLTQSRANVLTF. The CDR3 DNA sequence: TGTGCCAGCAGTAATGTTGGCTTGACACAAAGTCGGGCCAACGTCCTGACTTTC.

CDR3 nucleotides: TGTGCCAGCAGTTTATTTAGCAGGGGCACCTACGAGCAGTACGTC. It specifies CASSLFSRGTYEQYV. V gene TRBV28 combines with J gene TRBJ2-7, with D perhaps matching TRBD1 (6 bases). Germline V gene data show CDR1 as MDHEN and CDR2 as SYDVKM. The V end was cut by 1 base, the J end by 2 bases, with 12 bases between. This CDR3 has 15 amino acids.

CDR3 protein: CSVAVGETQYF. DNA for the CDR3: TGCAGCGTTGCGGTAGGGGAGACCCAGTACTTC. The rearrangement joins TRBV29-1 to TRBJ2-5; D not certain. CDR1 is SQVTM and CDR2 is ANQGSEA in the germline V gene. Trimming shortened V by 4 bases and J by 5 bases, and 8 bases separated the two germline ends. The CDR3 runs to 11 residues.

CDR3 DNA sequence: TGTGCCAGCAGTTTACGGTGGAGCGGGGTATTCTCCTACAATGAGCAGTTCTTC. Protein sequence: CASSLRWSGVFSYNEQFF. This chain connects TRBV27 to TRBJ2-1; 7 nucleotides match TRBD2. Trimming cost V 2 bases and J 0 bases; bases outside gene matches: 10. The CDR3 is 18 residues long. The V gene's germline CDR1 is MNHEY and CDR2 SMNVEV (reference sequence).